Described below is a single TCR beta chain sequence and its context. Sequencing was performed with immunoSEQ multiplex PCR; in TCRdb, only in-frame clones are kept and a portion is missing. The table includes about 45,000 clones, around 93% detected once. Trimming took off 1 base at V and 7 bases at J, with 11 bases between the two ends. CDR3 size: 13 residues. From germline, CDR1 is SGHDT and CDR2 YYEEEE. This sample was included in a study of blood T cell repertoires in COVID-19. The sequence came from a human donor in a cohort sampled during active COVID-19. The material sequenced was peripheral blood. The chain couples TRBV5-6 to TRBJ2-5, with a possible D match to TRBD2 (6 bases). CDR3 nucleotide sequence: TGTGCCAGCAGCTTGTGGGACTCCGCGACCCAGTACTTC. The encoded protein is CASSLWDSATQYF.